One sample yielded the 29 T cell receptor beta chains listed below, sequenced in a study of T cells in Graves' hyperthyroidism and ophthalmopathy. The investigators amplified TCR beta CDR3 regions from RNA transcripts. The HTBI primer set drove a first-round RT-PCR of the TCR CDR3. Each CDR3 protein is one row after TCRdb ran MiXCR on the multiplex PCR reads. The sample holds around 250,000 distinct CDR3 sequences, approximately 16% seen once. The sample was blood. These TCRs come from a woman under 30 with Graves' ophthalmopathy.

This clonotype appeared many times. V is TRBV6-1 and J is TRBJ2-7; TRBD2 matches 7 bases. With 1 base clipped from V and 12 bases from J, the junction kept 0 bases outside the gene matches. The CDR3 has 10 residues. The V gene's germline CDR1 is MNHNS and CDR2 SASEGT. The DNA of the CDR3 is TGTGCCAGCAGTGAAGGGACTAGGTACTTC. Protein sequence: CASSEGTRYF.

This clonotype was recorded at least ten times. This chain joins TRBV10-3 and TRBJ2-3, with D uncertain. The CDR3 runs to 13 residues. V was pared by 0 bases and J by 5 bases, with 6 bases between. Germline assignment: CDR1 ENHRY and CDR2 SYGVKD. The CDR3, as DNA: TGTGCCATCAGTGAGTCGCTAGTAGATACGCAGTATTTT. Amino acids: CAISESLVDTQYF.

Points on this clonotype: A read error is possible here, since a much larger clone lies one base away. This rearrangement joins TRBV19 to TRBJ2-7, with 7 bases lining up with TRBD1. This CDR3 spans 14 amino acids. Germline V gene data show CDR1 as LNHDA and CDR2 as SQIVND (reference sequence). V gave up 5 bases and J gave up 4 bases; unmatched junction bases: 8. CDR3 nucleotides: TGTGCCAGTAGTGCCGGGACAGCAAAATACGAGCAGTACTTC. It is translated as CASSAGTAKYEQYF.

This clonotype has at least ten counts. CDR3 bases: TGTGCCAGCAGTTTCAGGGACACGGGCGAGCAGTACTTC. It yields the protein CASSFRDTGEQYF. The rearrangement joins TRBV12-3 or TRBV12-4 to TRBJ2-7, with TRBD1 as a possible D gene (6 bases). The CDR3 consists of 13 residues. V was pared by 3 bases and J by 6 bases, with 12 bases between.

V usage is TRBV2 and J usage is TRBJ1-5; 10 nucleotides line up with TRBD1. Germline V gene sequence: CDR1 SNHLY, CDR2 FYNNEI. J gave up 2 bases and V 7 bases, and 8 bases lay outside the gene matches. The CDR3 spans 16 residues. The CDR3 region has the DNA TGTGCCAGCACTGGGACCGGGACAGGGGGCAATCAGCCCCAGCATTTT. Protein: CASTGTGTGGNQPQHF.

J is TRBJ1-1 and V is TRBV11-2; D remains unclear. The CDR3 sequence is 16 residues long. Germline lookup yields CDR1 SGHAT and CDR2 FQNNGV. Trimming pared 2 bases from V and 1 base from J, leaving 14 bases between. For the CDR3, the DNA is TGTGCCAGCAGCTTATCATCTTTCCGGCCGAACACTGAAGCTTTCTTT. It codes for CASSLSSFRPNTEAFF.

As for this clonotype: It may be a read error: a sequence one base away is much more abundant. The gene calls are TRBV19 and TRBJ2-7, with TRBD2 matching 9 bases. The J call is doubtful: the DNA matches TRBJ2-1 better. Germline loops: CDR1 LNHDA, CDR2 SQIVND (reference sequence). This CDR3 is built from 15 residues. CDR3 sequence (DNA): TGTGCCAGTAGTATAGTTCTGACTAGCGGCTACGAGCAGTTCTTC. Translated: CASSIVLTSGYEQFF.

The table lists this clonotype with many counts. The chain combines TRBV7-9 with TRBJ2-1; D tentatively reads TRBD1 or TRBD2 (5 bases each). The V gene lost 6 bases and the J gene lost 0 bases, with 18 bases spanning the gap. Germline CDR1 SEHNR, CDR2 FQNEAQ (reference sequence). The CDR3 covers 17 residues. The CDR3 sequence is CASSPTRGAPSYNEQFF. The CDR3 DNA reads TGTGCCAGCAGTCCGACTCGAGGGGCCCCCTCCTACAATGAGCAGTTCTTC.

This clonotype appeared many times. J is TRBJ2-7 and V is TRBV4-1; D is ambiguous. The germline gives CDR1 MGHRA, CDR2 YSYEKL. Trimming removed 2 bases from V and 2 bases from J, with 13 bases in between. The CDR3 is 15 amino acids. The CDR3 region is CASSQPTGGTYEQYF. DNA for the CDR3: TGCGCCAGCAGCCAACCGACGGGCGGAACCTACGAGCAGTACTTC.

This clonotype was seen many times. The chain has TRBV6-1 and TRBJ1-1, with D possibly matching TRBD1 (5 bases). CDR3 length: 13 amino acids. The V end was cut by 8 bases, the J end by 6 bases, with 16 bases between. Germline V gives CDR1 MNHNS, CDR2 SASEGT. Here the CDR3 reads CASSGWTAPEAFF. Written as DNA, the CDR3 is TGTGCCAGCTCAGGGTGGACTGCCCCTGAAGCTTTCTTT.

The sample holds many counts of this clonotype. The chain uses TRBV20-1 and TRBJ2-3; 12 bases match TRBD2. The length of the CDR3 is 17 residues. CDR1 is DFQATT and CDR2 is SNEGSKA in the germline V gene (reference sequence). After removal of 5 bases from V and 2 bases from J, the junction contained 11 bases not matched to a gene. The CDR3 here is CSAPRLAGGPVTDTQYF. The CDR3 DNA sequence: TGCAGTGCTCCCCGTCTAGCGGGAGGGCCGGTCACAGATACGCAGTATTTT.

This clonotype appeared a few times. J is TRBJ2-5 and V is TRBV5-1; D unclear. This CDR3 has 13 residues. The V and J ends lost 6 bases and 2 bases respectively, with 11 bases between them. Germline V gene sequence: CDR1 SGHRS, CDR2 YFSETQ. The CDR3, as DNA: TGCGCCAGCACCCCGGGTACTCAAGAGACCCAGTACTTC. Translated, it gives CASTPGTQETQYF.

This clonotype was seen at least ten times. The rearrangement uses TRBV30 and TRBJ1-1; perhaps TRBD1 as D (5 bases). V was cut by 0 bases and J by 2 bases, with 7 bases left in between. Germline V CDR1 and CDR2: GTSNPN, SVGIG (reference sequence). The CDR3 length is 13 residues. CDR3 nucleotide sequence: TGTGCCTGGAGTGTAAGGGGAAACACTGAAGCTTTCTTT. Translating it yields CAWSVRGNTEAFF.

As concerns this clonotype: At one end, the junction sequence differs from germline, possibly due to a read error. This chain connects TRBV7-2 to TRBJ2-3; tentatively, D is TRBD1 (5 bases). The germline CDR1 and CDR2 sequences are SGHTA and FQGNSA. This CDR3 contains 15 residues. The CDR3 DNA is TGTGCCAGCAGCGGGTCCAGACGGCCCACAGGTACGCAGTATTTT. Translated: CASSGSRRPTGTQYF. Combining the CDR3 with reference TRBV7-2 and TRBJ2-3 gives the whole variable domain GAGVSQSPSNKVTEKGKDVELRCDPISGHTALYWYRQSLGQGLEFLIYFQGNSAPDKSGLPSDRFSAERTGGSVSTLTIQRTQQEDSAVYLCASSGSRRPTGTQYFGPGTRLTVL.

This clonotype was detected ten times or more. This chain uses TRBV15 with TRBJ2-7, with D perhaps being TRBD1 or TRBD2 (5 bases each). Germline CDR1 is LNHNV and CDR2 is YYDKDF (reference sequence). The V end was cut by 1 base, the J end by 0 bases, with 13 bases between. The CDR3 totals 16 residues. In DNA form, the CDR3 reads TGTGCCACCAGCAGAGGCGTACGGGGCAGCTCCTACGAGCAGTACTTC. Amino acid sequence: CATSRGVRGSSYEQYF. Supplemented by reference TRBV15 and TRBJ2-7, the full variable domain reads DAMVIQNPRYQVTQFGKPVTLSCSQTLNHNVMYWYQQKSSQAPKLLFHYYDKDFNNEADTPDNFQSRRPNTSFCFLDIRSPGLGDTAMYLCATSRGVRGSSYEQYFGPGTRLTVT.

In the case of this clonotype: Given a much more abundant clone one base away, this may be a read error. This sequence joins TRBV6-1 and TRBJ1-2; no definite D call. CDR3 length equals 15 residues. Germline loops: CDR1 MNHNS, CDR2 SASEGT. The CDR3 DNA follows: TGTGTCAGCTTAAGGATGTGGGCAGAACTAACCGGCTACACCTTC. Its protein product is CVSLRMWAELTGYTF.

The V gene is TRBV19, the J gene TRBJ2-1; 7 positions agree with TRBD2. V shed 5 bases and J 0 bases; nucleotides not matched to a gene: 7. This CDR3 is 16 amino acids long. CDR1 is LNHDA, CDR2 SQIVND, per germline (reference sequence). In DNA, the CDR3 is TGTGCCAGTAGTCTCACTAGCGACCACTCCTACAATGAGCAGTTCTTC. Translating it yields CASSLTSDHSYNEQFF.

The chain is built from TRBV20-1 and TRBJ2-2; no clear D. Germline V lookup: CDR1 DFQATT, CDR2 SNEGSKA (reference sequence). V lost 3 bases to trimming and J lost 1 base, with 9 bases between them. This CDR3 is built from 14 residues. The CDR3 is CSASGLENTGELFF. The CDR3 nucleotides read TGCAGTGCTAGCGGGCTGGAGAACACCGGGGAGCTGTTTTTT.

This chain links TRBV5-1 with TRBJ2-5; the D is unclear. The CDR3 is made up of 13 amino acids. Between the trimmed V and J ends, which lost 7 bases and 1 base, there was a span of 11 bases. The germline V gene encodes CDR1 SGHRS and CDR2 YFSETQ. The CDR3 here is CASGLGSQETQYF. Written as DNA, the CDR3 is TGCGCCAGCGGCCTAGGAAGCCAAGAGACCCAGTACTTC.

This clonotype was seen repeatedly, ten times or more. The J gene is TRBJ2-7, the V gene TRBV3-1; 9 bases align to TRBD2. The CDR3 extends over 17 amino acids. Germline CDR1 is LGHDT and CDR2 is YNNKEL (reference sequence). The trim removed 5 bases at V and 1 base at J, leaving 12 bases unmatched. The CDR3 loop reads CASSSAGGMERSYEQYF. The CDR3, as DNA: TGTGCCAGCAGCTCAGCGGGGGGTATGGAAAGATCCTACGAGCAGTACTTC.

This clonotype has ten or more counts. This sequence joins TRBV9 and TRBJ2-7, with D possibly matching TRBD1 (5 bases). CDR3 size: 14 residues. The germline V gene encodes CDR1 SGDLS and CDR2 YYNGEE. V was trimmed by 0 bases and J by 4 bases, leaving 11 bases between them. DNA of the CDR3: TGTGCCAGCAGCGTAGACAGGCTTGGGTACGAGCAGTACTTC. This translates into CASSVDRLGYEQYF. Drawing the rest from reference TRBV9 and TRBJ2-7, the complete variable domain is DSGVTQTPKHLITATGQRVTLRCSPRSGDLSVYWYQQSLDQGLQFLIQYYNGEERAKGNILERFSAQQFPDLHSELNLSSLELGDSALYFCASSVDRLGYEQYFGPGTRLTVT.

Many counts were recorded for this clonotype. The rearrangement links TRBV7-9 to TRBJ2-3; D unresolved. V gave up 8 bases and J gave up 5 bases, with 5 bases separating them. The CDR3 is made up of 10 amino acids. Germline V gene data show CDR1 as SEHNR and CDR2 as FQNEAQ (reference sequence). The CDR3 DNA sequence: TGTGCCAGCCTCAAAGATACGCAGTATTTT. This sequence encodes CASLKDTQYF.

As for this clonotype: The CDR3 ends on some other residue instead of the conserved phenylalanine or tryptophan, so this is likely a read error. In DNA, the CDR3 is TGTGCCAGCAGTTTGGGACTAGCGGGAGTATTATACGAGCAGTACCTC. This sequence encodes CASSLGLAGVLYEQYL. V and J are TRBV27 and TRBJ2-7, with 14 bases fitting TRBD2. V was pared by 3 bases and J by 4 bases, with 5 bases of the junction left unmatched. Germline V gene sequence: CDR1 MNHEY, CDR2 SMNVEV (reference sequence). This CDR3 has 16 amino acids.

The table lists this clonotype with many counts. This chain joins TRBV11-2 and TRBJ2-5; D possibly matches TRBD1 or TRBD2 (5 bases each). V gave up 7 bases and J gave up 2 bases, with 17 bases separating them. Germline V gene lookup returns CDR1 SGHAT and CDR2 FQNNGV. CDR3 length: 15 amino acids. The CDR3 loop is CASTPLDRLQETQYF. The CDR3 DNA follows: TGTGCCAGCACCCCCCTTGACAGACTACAAGAGACCCAGTACTTC. Based on the CDR3 plus reference TRBV11-2 and TRBJ2-5, the full variable domain is EAGVAQSPRYKIIEKRQSVAFWCNPISGHATLYWYQQILGQGPKLLIQFQNNGVVDDSQLPKDRFSAERLKGVDSTLKIQPAKLEDSAVYLCASTPLDRLQETQYFGPGTRLLVL.

The DNA of the CDR3 is TGTGCCAGCAGCCGGAGGGGGCCGCGAGAGACCCAGTACTTC. It encodes CASSRRGPRETQYF. The chain has TRBV3-1 and TRBJ2-5, with D perhaps TRBD1 (7 bases). The CDR3 consists of 14 residues. Germline V gene lookup returns CDR1 LGHDT and CDR2 YNNKEL (reference sequence). The V end was cut by 4 bases, the J end by 4 bases, with 13 bases between.

In this sample, this clonotype turned up many times. The chain links TRBV15 to TRBJ2-3; 7 nucleotides agree with TRBD2. Germline V lookup: CDR1 LNHNV, CDR2 YYDKDF (reference sequence). The V gene end was trimmed by 0 bases and the J gene end by 1 base; junction bases not matched to a gene: 4. CDR3 length equals 16 residues. The CDR3 loop reads CATSRDGLAGTDTQYF. The CDR3 coding sequence is TGTGCCACCAGCAGAGATGGCCTAGCGGGCACAGATACGCAGTATTTT.

The CDR3 DNA sequence: TGTGCCAGCAGACTGACAGGGGGCTTTCAGCCCCAGCATTTT. Translating it yields CASRLTGGFQPQHF. The gene calls are TRBV6-5 and TRBJ1-5; 10 positions match TRBD1. CDR1 MNHEY and CDR2 SVGAGI come from the germline V gene. V trimming: 6 bases; J trimming: 6 bases; junction bases outside the gene matches: 5. CDR3 length equals 14 residues.

This clonotype was detected ten times or more. The chain combines TRBV6-1 with TRBJ2-7; 8 nucleotides match TRBD1. Trimming at V came to 6 bases and at J to 6 bases, leaving 4 bases not matched to a gene. In germline, CDR1 is MNHNS, CDR2 SASEGT. The CDR3 extends over 12 amino acids. In DNA form, the CDR3 reads TGTGCCAGCAGCGAAACAGGGGGCGAGCAGTACTTC. Protein product: CASSETGGEQYF.

The V and J genes are TRBV28 and TRBJ1-5; 7 bases agree with TRBD1. Germline V lookup: CDR1 MDHEN, CDR2 SYDVKM. J was trimmed by 7 bases and V by 1 base; bases with no gene match: 16. CDR3 size: 18 residues. The CDR3 DNA follows: TGTGCCAGCAGTTTATTTTTGGGGGCAGGGGGAAGTCGGCAGCCCCAGCATTTT. It specifies CASSLFLGAGGSRQPQHF.